These 16 T cell receptor beta chains came from one sample sequenced in a study of T cells in tumors and immune-related adverse events. Some clones are missing from TCRdb's copy, which holds only in-frame ones; the method was immunoSEQ multiplex PCR. Of fewer than 25,000 clones in the sample, 90% to 95% were seen once. The source was lymph node tissue, collected from a patient treated with anti-PD-1 therapy. All receptors come from a female donor with metastatic renal cell carcinoma.

V usage is TRBV18 and J usage is TRBJ1-2, with D possibly TRBD1 on 5 matching bases. V was trimmed by 0 bases and J by 4 bases, leaving 6 bases between them. There are 13 residues in the CDR3. Germline V gene lookup returns CDR1 KGHSH and CDR2 LQKENI. CDR3 coding DNA: TGTGCCAGCTCACCACCGGACACCTATGGCTACACCTTC. As protein: CASSPPDTYGYTF.

This chain uses TRBV5-1 with TRBJ1-1, with unresolved D. CDR1 and CDR2 from the germline V gene are SGHRS and YFSETQ. CDR3 size: 14 residues. The ends were cut back, 3 bases at V and 0 bases at J, with 9 bases in the middle. CDR3 DNA: TGCGCCAGCAGCTCCGCGGACCTGAACACTGAAGCTTTCTTT. Translating gives CASSSADLNTEAFF. Full variable domain (remainder filled in from reference TRBV5-1 and TRBJ1-1): KAGVTQTPRYLIKTRGQQVTLSCSPISGHRSVSWYQQTPGQGLQFLFEYFSETQRNKGNFPGRFSGRQFSNSRSEMNVSTLELGDSALYLCASSSADLNTEAFFGQGTRLTVV.

J is TRBJ2-3 and V is TRBV11-2, with TRBD2 matching over 11 bases. The CDR3 covers 18 residues. Losses at the gene ends were 0 bases for V and 0 bases for J; bases not matched to a gene: 5. The germline gives CDR1 SGHAT, CDR2 FQNNGV. This chain's CDR3 is CASSLEGLAVTSTDTQYF. The CDR3 nucleotides read TGTGCCAGCAGCTTAGAGGGACTAGCGGTGACTAGCACAGATACGCAGTATTTT.

The genes are TRBV6-1 and TRBJ1-2; no clear D. Germline V lookup: CDR1 MNHNS, CDR2 SASEGT. V lost 3 bases and J lost 4, with 12 bases in between. This CDR3 spans 14 amino acids. The DNA of the CDR3 is TGTGCCAGCAGTGAGTTCGGCTCGCGCTATGGCTACACCTTC. As protein: CASSEFGSRYGYTF.

The chain couples TRBV29-1 to TRBJ2-5; D possibly corresponds to TRBD1 (5 bases). V was clipped by 7 bases and J by 3 bases, with 12 bases between them. The CDR3 totals 12 residues. Germline values: CDR1 SQVTM, CDR2 ANQGSEA. CDR3 region: CSARQSEETQYF. CDR3 coding DNA: TGCAGCGCCAGACAGTCTGAAGAGACCCAGTACTTC. Combining the CDR3 with reference TRBV29-1 and TRBJ2-5 gives the whole variable domain SAVISQKPSRDICQRGTSLTIQCQVDSQVTMMFWYRQQPGQSLTLIATANQGSEATYESGFVIDKFPISRPNLTFSTLTVSNMSPEDSSIYLCSARQSEETQYFGPGTRLLVL.

This chain connects TRBV7-9 to TRBJ2-5; 10 positions match TRBD2. Unmatched junction bases numbered 12, after V lost 5 bases and J lost 0 bases. CDR1 SEHNR and CDR2 FQNEAQ come from the germline V gene (reference sequence). This CDR3 region has 18 residues. As DNA, the CDR3 is TGTGCCAGCAGCGGGCCGGGCGCTAGCGGGAGATACCAAGAGACCCAGTACTTC. Translation: CASSGPGASGRYQETQYF.

The chain joins TRBV5-1 to TRBJ2-7; TRBD1 matches 11 bases. Losses at the gene ends were 1 base for V and 13 bases for J; bases not matched to a gene: 4. Per the germline V gene, CDR1 is SGHRS and CDR2 is YFSETQ. The CDR3 runs to 12 residues. The CDR3 nucleotides read TGCGCCAGCAGCTTGTCGGGACAGGGGGTATACTTC. Protein product: CASSLSGQGVYF. Drawing the rest from reference TRBV5-1 and TRBJ2-7, the complete variable domain is KAGVTQTPRYLIKTRGQQVTLSCSPISGHRSVSWYQQTPGQGLQFLFEYFSETQRNKGNFPGRFSGRQFSNSRSEMNVSTLELGDSALYLCASSLSGQGVYFGPGTRLTVT.

The chain is built from TRBV27 and TRBJ1-6; D might be TRBD1 (5 bases). Trimming removed 6 bases from V and 10 bases from J, with 10 bases in between. Per the germline V gene, CDR1 is MNHEY and CDR2 is SMNVEV (reference sequence). The CDR3 contains 12 residues. CDR3 sequence (DNA): TGTGCCAGCAGAAAATGGGGCTCACCCCTCCACTTT. It codes for CASRKWGSPLHF.

As concerns this clone: The same CDR3 also results from other DNA sequences found in this sample. CDR3 residues: CASSLAGGYTEAFF. For the CDR3, the DNA is TGCGCCAGCAGCTTGGCCGGGGGTTACACTGAAGCTTTCTTT. The chain links TRBV5-1 to TRBJ1-1; maybe TRBD1 (5 bases). The CDR3 totals 14 residues. V dropped 0 bases and J dropped 3 bases, with 9 bases sitting between them. Germline lookup yields CDR1 SGHRS and CDR2 YFSETQ.

This chain links TRBV5-4 with TRBJ2-5; D is possibly TRBD1 (6 bases). The CDR3 covers 17 residues. Germline CDR1 is SGHNT and CDR2 is YYREEE (reference sequence). The V and J ends lost 2 bases and 3 bases respectively, with 20 bases between them. For the CDR3, the DNA is TGTGCCAGCAGCTTCTTTCGTTATACAGGGTTGGAAGAGACCCAGTACTTC. Encoded protein: CASSFFRYTGLEETQYF.

This clone came up once. The rearrangement joins TRBV18 to TRBJ2-3; TRBD2 matches at 12 bases. V dropped 3 bases and J dropped 0; count of bases not matched to a gene: 13. CDR1 KGHSH and CDR2 LQKENI come from the germline V gene. The length of the CDR3 is 20 residues. The CDR3 DNA reads as TGTGCCAGCTCACCTGGACTAGCGGGATTTCAATACTCTAGCACAGATACGCAGTATTTT. Encoded protein: CASSPGLAGFQYSSTDTQYF.

The chain uses TRBV5-1 and TRBJ1-2, with D possibly TRBD1 on 6 matching bases. The CDR3 loop spans 13 amino acids. Germline V CDR1 and CDR2: SGHRS, YFSETQ. V was pared by 0 bases and J by 4 bases, with 7 bases between. CDR3 amino acids: CASSLETGYGYTF. CDR3 sequence (DNA): TGCGCCAGCAGCTTGGAGACAGGCTATGGCTACACCTTC.

The J gene is TRBJ2-1, the V gene TRBV19; TRBD2 matches 7 bases. The germline V gene encodes CDR1 LNHDA and CDR2 SQIVND (reference sequence). The V gene end was trimmed by 6 bases and the J gene end by 9 bases; junction bases not matched to a gene: 11. This CDR3 spans 14 amino acids. CDR3 DNA sequence: TGTGCCAGTAGAGCGTGGGAGGGAGGTGGTGAGCAGTTCTTC. The encoded protein is CASRAWEGGGEQFF.

The chain employs TRBV9 and TRBJ1-1; D is possibly TRBD1 (6 bases). The CDR3 contains 14 residues. The germline V gene encodes CDR1 SGDLS and CDR2 YYNGEE. With 4 bases removed from V and 4 bases from J, the gap between germline ends came to 14 bases. CDR3 in DNA: TGTGCCAGCAGCCTGAATCCCAGGGGCACTGAAGCTTTCTTT. Residues: CASSLNPRGTEAFF.

The J gene is TRBJ1-5, the V gene TRBV5-1; 9 bases line up with TRBD1. The CDR3 spans 15 residues. With 3 bases clipped from V and 0 bases from J, the junction kept 1 base outside the gene matches. Germline-derived CDR1 and CDR2 are SGHRS and YFSETQ. The CDR3 reads CASSSTGGSNQPQHF. Written as DNA, the CDR3 is TGCGCCAGCAGCTCGACAGGGGGTAGCAATCAGCCCCAGCATTTT.

V usage is TRBV14 and J usage is TRBJ2-1, with D perhaps given as TRBD1 or TRBD2 (5 bases each). The CDR3 has 12 amino acids. V gave up 1 base and J gave up 9 bases, with 7 bases separating them. The V gene's germline CDR1 is SGHDN and CDR2 FVKESK. The CDR3 spells CASSQVGVEQFF. DNA for the CDR3: TGTGCCAGCAGCCAAGTGGGGGTTGAGCAGTTCTTC.